Below, 27 T cell receptor beta chains from the same sample are listed, as sequenced in a study of T-cell memory formation after mild COVID-19. TCRdb re-derived calls from the 5' RACE reads in MiXCR, one entry per CDR3 protein. The top ten hold 13% of the sample, which has about 400,000 distinct CDR3 sequences, about a quarter seen once. Source material: PBMCs or a T cell subset sorted from them (not recorded which). The source is an adult woman who had mild COVID-19 (a few samples of this study predate the infection). Cell type and time point are not known.

This chain links TRBV24-1 with TRBJ1-2; 7 nucleotides align to TRBD1. Unmatched junction bases numbered 4, after V lost 3 bases and J lost 4 bases. Germline values: CDR1 KGHDR, CDR2 SFDVKD. CDR3 length: 14 amino acids. The CDR3 sequence: CATSDDRAGYGYTF. DNA for the CDR3: TGTGCCACCAGTGATGACAGGGCTGGCTATGGCTACACCTTC.

The chain employs TRBV20-1 and TRBJ2-1, with D hard to call. This CDR3 comprises 11 residues. Looked up from germline, CDR1 is DFQATT and CDR2 is SNEGSKA (reference sequence). Deletions cut 3 bases from V and 7 bases from J, with 7 bases between. The CDR3 region is CSASHPNEQFF. As DNA, the CDR3 is TGCAGTGCTAGCCATCCGAATGAGCAGTTCTTC.

This chain connects TRBV7-8 to TRBJ2-5; TRBD2 aligns across 10 bases. The length of the CDR3 is 16 residues. V shed 2 bases and J 4 bases; nucleotides not matched to a gene: 7. Germline values: CDR1 SGHVS, CDR2 FQNEAQ. The CDR3 bases are TGTGCCAGCAGCTTAATCCAAGCGGGGGGGCGAGAGACCCAGTACTTC. Its translation is CASSLIQAGGRETQYF.

The chain links TRBV30 to TRBJ1-3, with D maybe TRBD1 (6 bases). Trimming shortened V by 6 bases and J by 0 bases, and 12 bases separated the two germline ends. The CDR3 contains 14 residues. Per germline, CDR1 GTSNPN and CDR2 SVGIG (reference sequence). The CDR3 reads CACWDNHSGNTIYF. CDR3 bases: TGTGCCTGCTGGGACAACCACTCTGGAAACACCATATATTTT. The full variable domain, completed using reference TRBV30 and TRBJ1-3, is SQTIHQWPATLVQPVGSPLSLECTVEGTSNPNLYWYRQAAGRGLQLLFYSVGIGQISSEVPQNLSASRPQDRQFILSSKKLLLSDSGFYLCACWDNHSGNTIYFGEGSWLTVV.

This clonotype was counted a few times. This chain uses TRBV29-1 with TRBJ1-5; D call uncertain. V lost 5 bases and J 2 bases, leaving 10 bases between the germline ends. Per germline, CDR1 SQVTM and CDR2 ANQGSEA. This CDR3 is 13 amino acids long. CDR3 sequence: CSVLGQGNQPQHF. The CDR3 nucleotides are TGCAGCGTTTTGGGTCAGGGCAATCAGCCCCAGCATTTT. The full variable domain, completed using reference TRBV29-1 and TRBJ1-5, is SAVISQKPSRDICQRGTSLTIQCQVDSQVTMMFWYRQQPGQSLTLIATANQGSEATYESGFVIDKFPISRPNLTFSTLTVSNMSPEDSSIYLCSVLGQGNQPQHFGDGTRLSIL.

The chain couples TRBV30 to TRBJ2-6; D is undetermined. Trimming shortened V by 0 bases and J by 4 bases, and 7 bases separated the two germline ends. Germline values: CDR1 GTSNPN, CDR2 SVGIG (reference sequence). The CDR3 sequence is 14 residues long. Written as DNA, the CDR3 is TGTGCCTGGAGTGTTTTGGGGGGGGCCAACGTCCTGACTTTC. Its protein product is CAWSVLGGANVLTF.

This chain joins TRBV29-1 and TRBJ2-1; a possible D gene is TRBD1 (5 bases). The ends were cut back, 4 bases at V and 14 bases at J, with 21 bases in the middle. The germline V gene has CDR1 SQVTM and CDR2 ANQGSEA. The CDR3 runs to 13 residues. The CDR3 DNA reads as TGCAGCGTTGTTTGGGGCTCGAACCCCCAGGAGTTCTTC. As protein: CSVVWGSNPQEFF.

The genes are TRBV5-4 and TRBJ2-7, with unresolved D. CDR3 length: 13 amino acids. V dropped 0 bases and J dropped 4 bases, with 8 bases sitting between them. Per the germline V gene, CDR1 is SGHNT and CDR2 is YYREEE (reference sequence). The CDR3 region has the DNA TGTGCCAGCAGCTTGGGGGGAAAGTACGAGCAGTACTTC. Residues: CASSLGGKYEQYF.

The rearrangement uses TRBV7-8 and TRBJ2-3; 14 nucleotides align to TRBD2. V gave up 4 bases and J gave up 2 bases; unmatched junction bases: 5. This CDR3 has 17 amino acids. The V gene's germline CDR1 is SGHVS and CDR2 FQNEAQ. The CDR3 bases are TGTGCCAGCAGCTGGGGACTAGCGGGGGCCCTCACAGATACGCAGTATTTT. As protein: CASSWGLAGALTDTQYF.

The chain uses TRBV12-3 or TRBV12-4 and TRBJ1-2; 8 bases map to TRBD1. V lost 6 bases and J lost 3; bases outside the gene matches: 3. The CDR3 covers 13 residues. CDR3 nucleotides: TGTGCCAGCAGGCAGGGGGCTTACTATGGCTACACCTTC. This sequence encodes CASRQGAYYGYTF.

The chain employs TRBV7-9 and TRBJ2-1; D remains ambiguous. Germline loops: CDR1 SEHNR, CDR2 FQNEAQ (reference sequence). Trimming stripped 6 bases from V and 2 bases from J, with 17 bases between. This CDR3 is built from 16 residues. The CDR3, as DNA: TGTGCCAGCAGGTCCCAAGGAACTTCCCCCTACAATGAGCAGTTCTTC. Encoded protein: CASRSQGTSPYNEQFF.

This clonotype has only one observation. The DNA for the CDR3 is TGTGCCAGCAGCTTGCTGCCAGCCAACTTGAACACTGAAGCTTTCTTT. It specifies CASSLLPANLNTEAFF. The chain combines TRBV5-4 with TRBJ1-1; D unresolved. Trimming pared 1 base from V and 0 bases from J, leaving 13 bases between. Germline V gene lookup returns CDR1 SGHNT and CDR2 YYREEE (reference sequence). This CDR3 has 16 residues.

This clonotype was recorded a few times. J is TRBJ2-1 and V is TRBV20-1, with 8 nucleotides matching TRBD1. Germline trimming cut 2 bases from V and 6 bases from J; bases unmatched to any gene: 6. Germline CDR1 and CDR2: DFQATT and SNEGSKA (reference sequence). CDR3 length: 14 residues. The CDR3 region is CSARKGQALNEQFF. Here the CDR3 DNA reads TGCAGTGCTAGAAAGGGACAGGCCCTCAATGAGCAGTTCTTC.

This clonotype was seen a handful of times. The chain employs TRBV10-3 and TRBJ2-2; 7 positions match TRBD2. The V gene end was trimmed by 7 bases and the J gene end by 0 bases; junction bases not matched to a gene: 8. The CDR3 has 16 residues. Germline V lookup: CDR1 ENHRY, CDR2 SYGVKD. The CDR3 sequence is CAIKGGQGPNTGELFF. The CDR3 DNA follows: TGTGCCATCAAGGGAGGGCAAGGTCCGAACACCGGGGAGCTGTTTTTT.

This sequence joins TRBV7-2 and TRBJ2-7, with a weak D call TRBD1 (5 bases). V shed 5 bases and J shed 4 bases, with 12 bases lying between them. Germline values: CDR1 SGHTA, CDR2 FQGNSA. The CDR3 extends over 13 amino acids. CDR3 protein: CASSKTAKYEQYF. The CDR3 bases are TGTGCCAGCAGCAAGACAGCAAAATACGAGCAGTACTTC. The full variable domain, completed using reference TRBV7-2 and TRBJ2-7, is GAGVSQSPSNKVTEKGKDVELRCDPISGHTALYWYRQSLGQGLEFLIYFQGNSAPDKSGLPSDRFSAERTGGSVSTLTIQRTQQEDSAVYLCASSKTAKYEQYFGPGTRLTVT.

The chain has TRBV7-9 and TRBJ2-5; D could derive from TRBD1 or TRBD2 (5 bases each). Germline assignment: CDR1 SEHNR and CDR2 FQNEAQ (reference sequence). The ends were cut back, 4 bases at V and 5 bases at J, with 17 bases in the middle. The CDR3 sequence is 15 residues long. The CDR3 loop is CASSSPSGPLETQYF. In DNA, the CDR3 is TGTGCCAGCAGCTCCCCGTCGGGGCCCCTTGAGACCCAGTACTTC.

This sequence joins TRBV5-1 and TRBJ2-7; the match to TRBD2 covers 8 bases. Germline-derived CDR1 and CDR2 are SGHRS and YFSETQ. This CDR3 has 14 amino acids. The V and J ends lost 0 bases and 11 bases, in that order; junction bases with no gene match: 10. The CDR3 bases are TGCGCCAGCAGCTTGGAATCATACTCGCGGGAGGAGTACTTC. Translated: CASSLESYSREEYF.

This clonotype was counted between two and nine times. This chain joins TRBV7-9 and TRBJ2-4; maybe TRBD1 (7 bases). Between the trimmed V and J ends, which lost 2 bases and 1 base, there was a span of 18 bases. CDR3 length equals 18 residues. Germline V gives CDR1 SEHNR, CDR2 FQNEAQ (reference sequence). The CDR3 DNA follows: TGTGCCAGCAGCTTATACGGCAGGGGGGAATCGGCCAAAAACATTCAGTACTTC. Its translation: CASSLYGRGESAKNIQYF. Filled out from reference TRBV7-9 and TRBJ2-4, the complete variable domain reads DTGVSQNPRHKITKRGQNVTFRCDPISEHNRLYWYRQTLGQGPEFLTYFQNEAQLEKSRLLSDRFSAERPKGSFSTLEIQRTEQGDSAMYLCASSLYGRGESAKNIQYFGAGTRLSVL.

This chain joins TRBV21-1 and TRBJ2-5; the D call in the table, TRBD1, was not verified against the DNA. TRBV21-1 is a listed pseudogene. The CDR3 has 16 amino acids. The CDR3: CASSIVTRGCGETQYF. CDR3 DNA: TGTGCCAGCAGCATAGTCACCAGGGGTTGTGGGGAGACCCAGTACTTC.

This clonotype was observed many times. The rearrangement uses TRBV12-3 or TRBV12-4 and TRBJ2-3, with D perhaps matching TRBD2 (5 bases). The CDR3 totals 12 residues. V lost 3 bases and J 9 bases, leaving 10 bases between the germline ends. For the CDR3, the DNA is TGTGCCAGCAGTTTTTCGGGAAGAACGCAGTATTTT. Translated: CASSFSGRTQYF.

This clonotype was seen only a few times. V usage is TRBV2 and J usage is TRBJ1-1; 9 bases match TRBD1. Germline V gene sequence: CDR1 SNHLY, CDR2 FYNNEI. The CDR3 is made up of 20 amino acids. The ends lost 3 bases at V and 2 bases at J; junction bases unmatched: 19. The CDR3 nucleotides read TGTGCCAGCAGTGACACCGGGACAGGGACGCTCAGCGGCTTTAACACTGAAGCTTTCTTT. It encodes CASSDTGTGTLSGFNTEAFF.

This chain connects TRBV7-9 to TRBJ2-2; possible D gene TRBD2, 5 bases. The V gene lost 0 bases and the J gene lost 5 bases, with 10 bases spanning the gap. The CDR3 loop spans 15 amino acids. CDR1 is SEHNR, CDR2 FQNEAQ, per germline (reference sequence). The CDR3 nucleotides read TGTGCCAGCAGCTTAGCGCTAGCTAAGACCGGGGAGCTGTTTTTT. This encodes CASSLALAKTGELFF.

The CDR3 sequence is CASSPQILETQYF. The DNA of the CDR3 is TGTGCCAGCAGCCCACAGATTCTGGAGACCCAGTACTTC. The V and J genes are TRBV12-3 or TRBV12-4 and TRBJ2-5; D remains unclear. This CDR3 contains 13 residues. Between the trimmed V and J ends, which lost 6 bases and 5 bases, there was a span of 13 bases.

J is TRBJ2-7 and V is TRBV7-9; D gene unclear. In germline, CDR1 is SEHNR, CDR2 FQNEAQ (reference sequence). With 0 bases removed from V and 6 bases from J, the gap between germline ends came to 9 bases. The CDR3 totals 13 residues. CDR3 sequence (DNA): TGTGCCAGCAGCTTAGCTTCCCCCGGCGAGCAGTACTTC. Translating gives CASSLASPGEQYF.

This clonotype was recorded only once. The chain uses TRBV12-3 or TRBV12-4 and TRBJ1-1; 8 bases are shared with TRBD1. V lost 6 bases and J lost 6; bases outside the gene matches: 9. The CDR3 length is 14 residues. CDR3 region: CASRPDRGNAEAFF. CDR3 nucleotide sequence: TGTGCCAGCAGACCCGACAGGGGCAACGCTGAAGCTTTCTTT.

This clonotype was counted a few times. The rearrangement uses TRBV4-1 and TRBJ1-2; a possible D gene is TRBD1 (5 bases). The CDR3 has 19 amino acids. Trimming removed 4 bases at V and 2 bases at J, with 26 bases between. Per the germline V gene, CDR1 is MGHRA and CDR2 is YSYEKL. CDR3 amino acids: CASSPSEGSLFGWNYGYTF. CDR3 nucleotide sequence: TGCGCCAGCAGCCCGTCGGAGGGGAGTTTATTCGGTTGGAACTATGGCTACACCTTC.

The rearrangement joins TRBV5-1 to TRBJ1-6; D uncertain. The CDR3 totals 14 residues. CDR1 and CDR2 (germline): SGHRS, YFSETQ. V lost 2 bases and J lost 7, with 10 bases in between. The CDR3 here is CASSFDGQNSPLHF. The DNA for the CDR3 is TGCGCCAGCAGCTTCGACGGCCAAAATTCACCCCTCCACTTT.